The rows below give T cell receptor beta chains drawn from one sample of a study of T cells in Graves' hyperthyroidism and ophthalmopathy. TCRdb passed the multiplex PCR reads through MiXCR, listing each CDR3 protein once. The repertoire consists of fewer than 400,000 distinct CDR3 sequences, with about 25% occurring once and the leading ten covering roughly 80%. The sequencing input was blood. The receptors come from a man over 45 with Graves' hyperthyroidism. Both conserved end residues are trimmed from each CDR3.

j_call v_call cdr3_aa
TRBJ2-6 TRBV5-1 ASSLVAGAGANVLT
TRBJ1-1 TRBV2 ASSEGRGNTEAF
TRBJ2-7 TRBV13 ASSWTASYEQY
TRBJ2-5 TRBV7-6 ASSTGTVRGETQY
TRBJ2-1 TRBV5-1 ASSFETSGRRDNEQF
TRBJ2-2 TRBV9 ASSVDSHTGELF
TRBJ1-2 TRBV12-3/TRBV12-4 ASSFGQGVRSGYT
TRBJ2-2 TRBV6-1 ASRGGELF
TRBJ2-7 TRBV7-8 ASSLLLGAEQY
TRBJ2-3 TRBV2 ASRDSPGPDTQY
TRBJ2-3 TRBV7-9 ASSAPPGTPLESYDTQY
TRBJ2-5 TRBV20-1 SARVPTRMETQY
TRBJ2-2 TRBV6-1 ASSPRGSVSGELF
TRBJ1-1 TRBV18 ASSLTGTGIGTEAF
TRBJ2-5 TRBV6-1 ASSEGGQKNQETQY
TRBJ1-1 TRBV2 ASSELVLNTEAF
TRBJ1-2 TRBV3-1 ASSQASYGYT
TRBJ2-3 TRBV5-1 ASSETGTSIGTQY
TRBJ1-2 TRBV5-1 ASSPEGFNYGYT
TRBJ2-2 TRBV11-2 ASSPLTNTGELF
TRBJ2-7 TRBV28 ASIPSPGGAPYEQY
TRBJ2-5 TRBV29-1 SVVLGPQETQY
TRBJ2-7 TRBV2 ASRGRDYEQY
TRBJ2-1 TRBV30 AWSAHSGTSVPYNEQF
TRBJ2-2 TRBV12-3/TRBV12-4 ASSIGTGGTGELF
TRBJ2-7 TRBV11-2 ATTPMTQYEQY
TRBJ2-7 TRBV19 ASSISPDGAYEQY
TRBJ1-1 TRBV11-2 ASSPSGVWAF
TRBJ2-4 TRBV18 ASSPTTRGDIQY
TRBJ2-7 TRBV12-3/TRBV12-4 ASSGGLLYEQY
TRBJ2-3 TRBV7-9 ASSFQGGRATDTQY
TRBJ1-1 TRBV25-1 ASSRDLVATEAF
TRBJ2-2 TRBV12-3/TRBV12-4 ASSLSGGRYGELF
TRBJ2-7 TRBV27 ASSSRTGGSGTRLMEQY
TRBJ1-1 TRBV10-3 AISERTAGTPNTEAF
TRBJ1-2 TRBV6-5 ASSYDRAGYGYT
TRBJ2-3 TRBV7-2 ASSLGGWRDSDTQY
TRBJ2-7 TRBV5-1 ASSFGSSWDEQY
TRBJ1-2 TRBV2 ASSESQAHGYT
TRBJ2-2 TRBV7-8 ASSLSPFGELF
TRBJ1-4 TRBV3-1 ASSQEGAAQNEKLF
TRBJ1-4 TRBV12-3/TRBV12-4 ASSQPGQGNEKLF
TRBJ1-1 TRBV11-3 ASSPMTGTMNTEAF
TRBJ1-1 TRBV13 ASSLGRLTEAF
TRBJ2-2 TRBV29-1 SGGGRGELF
TRBJ1-6 TRBV12-5 ASGLVTGSPLH
TRBJ2-7 TRBV2 ASKTGTGSYEQY
TRBJ2-7 TRBV12-3/TRBV12-4 ASSPTKGTYEQY
TRBJ1-1 TRBV20-1 SASEQLTTEAF
TRBJ2-1 TRBV5-1 ASSLASTGGFYNEQF
TRBJ2-6 TRBV27 ASSLPGQASGANVLT
TRBJ1-1 TRBV30 AWTSTGVNTEAF